This T cell receptor (beta chain) appears in the sequencing data of a study of blood T cell repertoires in COVID-19. As for the study in general: Acute and convalescent COVID-19 specimens originated in the United States, Italy and Spain.

Germline CDR1 and CDR2: SGDLS and YYNGEE. The CDR3 is 15 residues long. Trimming removed 0 bases at V and 3 bases at J, with 12 bases between. TCRdb's copy holds only in-frame clones and misses some; the assay was immunoSEQ multiplex PCR. The sample yields around 90,000 clones, approximately 92% seen once. The sequence was obtained from a woman in her sixties with active COVID-19. Sequenced: peripheral blood. The rearrangement uses TRBV9 and TRBJ1-1; tentative D call: TRBD1 (5 bases). CDR3 residues: CASSVGGSGDTEAFF. The CDR3 DNA follows: TGTGCCAGCAGCGTAGGAGGGTCGGGGGACACTGAAGCTTTCTTT. Based on the CDR3 plus reference TRBV9 and TRBJ1-1, the full variable domain is DSGVTQTPKHLITATGQRVTLRCSPRSGDLSVYWYQQSLDQGLQFLIQYYNGEERAKGNILERFSAQQFPDLHSELNLSSLELGDSALYFCASSVGGSGDTEAFFGQGTRLTVV.